The 14 T cell receptor beta chains presented below share a single source sample, sequenced in a study of blood T cell repertoires in COVID-19. This table comes from immunoSEQ multiplex PCR, and its TCRdb copy is limited to in-frame clones, with some not included. The data hold under 130,000 clones, with about four fifths observed a single time. Sequenced input: peripheral blood. These receptors were collected from a woman between 70 and 85 years old with acute or convalescent COVID-19.

The chain is built from TRBV12-3 or TRBV12-4 and TRBJ1-2, with D possibly TRBD1 on 6 matching bases. CDR3 length: 13 amino acids. V was trimmed by 6 bases and J by 4 bases, leaving 12 bases between them. CDR3 protein: CASSRQALYGYTF. The CDR3, as DNA: TGTGCCAGCAGCCGACAGGCCCTCTATGGCTACACCTTC.

The chain joins TRBV19 to TRBJ1-4; the D is unclear. The CDR3 is made up of 13 amino acids. V lost 7 bases and J lost 0, with 6 bases in between. CDR1 LNHDA and CDR2 SQIVND come from the germline V gene (reference sequence). Written as DNA, the CDR3 is TGTGCCAGTAACAGTGCAACTAATGAAAAACTGTTTTTT. As protein: CASNSATNEKLFF.

This clone came up once. V is TRBV23-1 and J is TRBJ1-2; D is perhaps TRBD1 (6 bases). TRBV23-1 qualifies as an ORF whose function is uncertain. The CDR3 is 11 residues long. V lost 8 bases and J lost 5, with 9 bases in between. CDR3 nucleotide sequence: TGCGCCAGCCATGACAGGTATGGCTACACCTTC. Protein product: CASHDRYGYTF.

The V call is TRBV7-9, the J call TRBJ1-4; TRBD1 is a possible D gene (5 bases). The CDR3 totals 13 residues. The germline V gene has CDR1 SEHNR and CDR2 FQNEAQ (reference sequence). Between the trimmed V and J ends, which lost 1 base and 6 bases, there was a span of 6 bases. The CDR3 DNA reads as TGTGCCAGCAGCTTAGGGGGGGATGAAAAACTGTTTTTT. Protein product: CASSLGGDEKLFF.

The rearrangement joins TRBV4-2 to TRBJ2-1, with D possibly being TRBD2 (6 bases). Germline-derived CDR1 and CDR2 are LGHNA and YNFKEQ. V lost 0 bases and J 8 bases, leaving 11 bases between the germline ends. This CDR3 region has 14 residues. CDR3 nucleotides: TGTGCCAGCAGCCAAGATAGGACTATCTATGAGCAGTTCTTC. It yields the protein CASSQDRTIYEQFF.

V usage is TRBV30 and J usage is TRBJ1-4; 9 bases agree with TRBD1. The CDR3 sequence is 18 residues long. From germline, CDR1 is GTSNPN and CDR2 SVGIG (reference sequence). With V trimmed by 2 bases and J by 1 base, 11 bases remained unmatched. For the CDR3, the DNA is TGTGCCTGGAGTCTTTGGACAGGGGAGCTATTAACTAATGAAAAACTGTTTTTT. This codes for CAWSLWTGELLTNEKLFF. Based on the CDR3 plus reference TRBV30 and TRBJ1-4, the full variable domain is SQTIHQWPATLVQPVGSPLSLECTVEGTSNPNLYWYRQAAGRGLQLLFYSVGIGQISSEVPQNLSASRPQDRQFILSSKKLLLSDSGFYLCAWSLWTGELLTNEKLFFGSGTQLSVL.

The V and J genes are TRBV7-2 and TRBJ2-1; possibly TRBD1 for D (6 bases). Per the germline V gene, CDR1 is SGHTA and CDR2 is FQGNSA. V lost 6 bases to trimming and J lost 8 bases, with 14 bases between them. The length of the CDR3 is 13 residues. The CDR3 loop reads CASSLRPGDEQFF. The CDR3 DNA reads TGTGCCAGCAGTTTGCGTCCAGGGGATGAGCAGTTCTTC.

V is TRBV6-2 or TRBV6-3 and J is TRBJ1-5, with 7 bases matching TRBD1. Germline CDR1 and CDR2: MNHEY and SVGEGT. Trimming at V came to 6 bases and at J to 6 bases, leaving 5 bases not matched to a gene. The CDR3 spans 13 residues. The CDR3: CASSPGGAQPQHF. CDR3 DNA sequence: TGTGCCAGCAGCCCAGGGGGGGCTCAGCCCCAGCATTTT.

This chain joins TRBV6-5 and TRBJ1-1; 8 bases agree with TRBD1. The V and J ends lost 0 bases and 6 bases, in that order; junction bases with no gene match: 9. The CDR3 length is 16 residues. CDR1 and CDR2 from the germline V gene are MNHEY and SVGAGI. CDR3 residues: CASSYSSRGLKAEAFF. In DNA form, the CDR3 reads TGTGCCAGCAGTTACTCGAGCAGGGGGCTTAAAGCTGAAGCTTTCTTT.

About this clone: In the same sample, other DNA sequences code for this CDR3. The rearrangement links TRBV30 to TRBJ1-5, with TRBD1 matching over 7 bases. V was clipped by 0 bases and J by 5 bases; unmatched bases: 1. Germline lookup yields CDR1 GTSNPN and CDR2 SVGIG (reference sequence). There are 13 residues in the CDR3. The CDR3 coding sequence is TGTGCCTGGAGTGTACAGGGGTATCAGCCCCAGCATTTT. It is translated as CAWSVQGYQPQHF. The complete variable domain, with remaining parts taken from reference TRBV30 and TRBJ1-5, reads SQTIHQWPATLVQPVGSPLSLECTVEGTSNPNLYWYRQAAGRGLQLLFYSVGIGQISSEVPQNLSASRPQDRQFILSSKKLLLSDSGFYLCAWSVQGYQPQHFGDGTRLSIL.

The CDR3 nucleotides are TGTGCCAGCAGCTCGAAGGAGGCTTTAAAGACCCAGTACTTC. Translated, it gives CASSSKEALKTQYF. The chain couples TRBV5-4 to TRBJ2-5, with a tentative D call TRBD2 (5 bases). The V gene lost 3 bases and the J gene lost 6 bases, with 15 bases spanning the gap. Looked up from germline, CDR1 is SGHNT and CDR2 is YYREEE (reference sequence). The CDR3 loop spans 14 amino acids.

The chain couples TRBV6-5 to TRBJ1-4, with 8 bases matching TRBD1. Germline trimming cut 5 bases from V and 3 bases from J; bases unmatched to any gene: 2. The V gene's germline CDR1 is MNHEY and CDR2 SVGAGI. The length of the CDR3 is 14 residues. This CDR3 is CASSTGQANEKLFF. The CDR3 DNA reads as TGTGCCAGCAGTACGGGACAGGCTAATGAAAAACTGTTTTTT.

The chain uses TRBV19 and TRBJ2-5; 7 bases line up with TRBD2. Germline CDR1 reads LNHDA; CDR2 reads SQIVND (reference sequence). With 4 bases clipped from V and 5 bases from J, the junction kept 7 bases outside the gene matches. The CDR3 is 14 amino acids. This chain's CDR3 is CASSKRDIRETQYF. CDR3 bases: TGTGCCAGTAGTAAGCGGGATATACGGGAGACCCAGTACTTC.

This chain uses TRBV6-2 or TRBV6-3 with TRBJ1-2, with D possibly TRBD1 on 6 matching bases. Germline loops: CDR1 MNHEY, CDR2 SVGEGT. V was cut by 5 bases and J by 4 bases, with 20 bases left in between. The CDR3 consists of 16 residues. CDR3 DNA: TGTGCCAGCAGTGACCCCGACAGGCAACTCCTCTATGGCTACACCTTC. This encodes CASSDPDRQLLYGYTF.